A single sample gave rise to the 15 T cell receptor beta chains below, sequenced in a study of T-cell memory formation after mild COVID-19. One entry per CDR3 protein, called by TCRdb with MiXCR from the 5' RACE reads. This repertoire shows 150,000 to 200,000 distinct CDR3 sequences, 13% to 15% found once; its top ten account for approximately 14%. Sequenced: PBMCs or a T cell subset sorted from them (not recorded which). The source of these receptors is an adult woman who had mild COVID-19 (a few samples of this study predate the infection). Cell type and time point are not known.

This chain joins TRBV18 and TRBJ1-1; D unresolved. The CDR3 contains 14 residues. Germline V gene sequence: CDR1 KGHSH, CDR2 LQKENI. Deletions cut 6 bases from V and 1 base from J, with 12 bases between. CDR3 sequence (DNA): TGTGCCAGCTCCCCGATAAAGCGGAACACTGAAGCTTTCTTT. It codes for CASSPIKRNTEAFF.

This chain connects TRBV12-3 or TRBV12-4 to TRBJ2-1, with 8 bases lining up with TRBD2. Germline trimming cut 7 bases from V and 9 bases from J; bases unmatched to any gene: 5. The CDR3 contains 12 residues. The CDR3 sequence is CASKWAGGEQFF. The CDR3 bases are TGTGCCAGCAAGTGGGCGGGAGGTGAGCAGTTCTTC.

This clonotype has just a few counts. This chain links TRBV5-1 with TRBJ1-1; D unresolved. Trimming shortened V by 4 bases and J by 1 base, and 8 bases separated the two germline ends. The CDR3 totals 13 residues. Germline loops: CDR1 SGHRS, CDR2 YFSETQ. Written as DNA, the CDR3 is TGCGCCAGCAGCGCACCACGGAACACTGAAGCTTTCTTT. This encodes CASSAPRNTEAFF.

This clonotype has just a few counts. This chain links TRBV10-3 with TRBJ2-3; 9 bases are shared with TRBD1. This CDR3 comprises 16 residues. Germline CDR1 reads ENHRY; CDR2 reads SYGVKD. J lost 3 bases, V lost 0 bases, and 4 bases had no gene match. CDR3 sequence (DNA): TGTGCCATCAGTGAGTCGGGGACAGGGAATACAGATACGCAGTATTTT. It specifies CAISESGTGNTDTQYF.

This sequence joins TRBV4-2 and TRBJ1-1; D unclear. The germline CDR1 and CDR2 sequences are LGHNA and YNFKEQ. The CDR3 covers 12 residues. V dropped 0 bases and J dropped 9 bases, with 8 bases sitting between them. The CDR3 DNA sequence: TGTGCCAGCAGCCAAGACTGGCAGAAAGCTTTCTTT. It yields the protein CASSQDWQKAFF.

This clonotype was observed at least ten times. This rearrangement joins TRBV24-1 to TRBJ2-2; no definite D call. The CDR3 sequence is 15 residues long. V lost 3 bases to trimming and J lost 1 base, with 8 bases between them. Germline-derived CDR1 and CDR2 are KGHDR and SFDVKD. CDR3 protein: CATSDPGGNTGELFF. CDR3 coding DNA: TGTGCCACCAGTGATCCGGGTGGGAACACCGGGGAGCTGTTTTTT.

The CDR3 coding sequence is TGCGCCAGCGCCGAGGGGGGCTCCTACGAGCAGTACTTC. This translates into CASAEGGSYEQYF. V usage is TRBV5-1 and J usage is TRBJ2-7; perhaps D is TRBD1 or TRBD2 (6 bases each). The CDR3 spans 13 residues. Trimming stripped 7 bases from V and 0 bases from J, with 11 bases between. In germline, CDR1 is SGHRS, CDR2 YFSETQ.

This clonotype was observed at least ten times. CDR3 protein: CASSLGTANTEAFF. In DNA, the CDR3 is TGTGCCAGCAGCTTAGGGACAGCGAACACTGAAGCTTTCTTT. The gene calls are TRBV7-2 and TRBJ1-1; D is perhaps TRBD1 (6 bases). The CDR3 is made up of 14 amino acids. Germline CDR1 SGHTA, CDR2 FQGNSA. Trimming left V 1 base short and J 1 base short, with 7 bases between.

This clonotype has a handful of counts. V and J are TRBV24-1 and TRBJ2-5, with a tentative D call TRBD1 (5 bases). The V end was cut by 4 bases, the J end by 5 bases, with 13 bases between. CDR3 length equals 14 residues. Per the germline V gene, CDR1 is KGHDR and CDR2 is SFDVKD. CDR3 in DNA: TGTGCCACCAGTGAATCAACAGGTTTCGAGACCCAGTACTTC. Its translation: CATSESTGFETQYF.

The CDR3, as DNA: TGTGCCAGCAGTCCCGTTGGGGGGGCGAACACTGAAGCTTTCTTT. Its protein product is CASSPVGGANTEAFF. This rearrangement joins TRBV12-3 or TRBV12-4 to TRBJ1-1; perhaps TRBD1 as D (6 bases). The CDR3 runs 15 residues. V lost 5 bases and J 1 base, leaving 14 bases between the germline ends.

This clonotype turned up a few times. This rearrangement joins TRBV5-1 to TRBJ1-4, with 8 bases that match TRBD1. The V and J ends lost 3 bases and 8 bases, in that order; junction bases with no gene match: 6. CDR3 size: 14 residues. Germline assignment: CDR1 SGHRS and CDR2 YFSETQ. CDR3 protein: CASSWKGQDEKLFF. For the CDR3, the DNA is TGCGCCAGCAGCTGGAAGGGACAGGACGAAAAACTGTTTTTT.

This clonotype has a handful of counts. This chain connects TRBV5-1 to TRBJ2-2; tentatively, D is TRBD1 (5 bases). V lost 3 bases and J 0 bases, leaving 12 bases between the germline ends. The CDR3 contains 16 residues. In germline, CDR1 is SGHRS, CDR2 YFSETQ. CDR3 DNA sequence: TGCGCCAGCAGCTCTGGTGACAGATCGAACACCGGGGAGCTGTTTTTT. Its protein is CASSSGDRSNTGELFF.

This chain connects TRBV5-1 to TRBJ1-4; D remains ambiguous. Germline V gives CDR1 SGHRS, CDR2 YFSETQ. The V end lost 0 bases, the J end lost 8 bases, and 11 bases lay between the germline ends. The CDR3 runs to 14 residues. The CDR3 spells CASSLVGEKEKLFF. CDR3 sequence (DNA): TGCGCCAGCAGCTTGGTCGGAGAAAAGGAAAAACTGTTTTTT.

This sequence joins TRBV7-9 and TRBJ2-7; D may be TRBD1 (6 bases). The CDR3 runs 13 residues. V was pared by 5 bases and J by 2 bases, with 10 bases between. Germline V gene sequence: CDR1 SEHNR, CDR2 FQNEAQ (reference sequence). The CDR3 sequence: CASSAAGAYEQYF. The DNA of the CDR3 is TGTGCCAGCAGCGCCGCAGGGGCCTACGAGCAGTACTTC.

This clonotype was observed a handful of times. The CDR3 spells CASSLVTDNTEAFF. As DNA, the CDR3 is TGTGCCAGCAGCTTAGTTACAGATAACACTGAAGCTTTCTTT. J is TRBJ1-1 and V is TRBV7-6; the D is unclear. CDR1 is SGHVS, CDR2 FNYEAQ, per germline. CDR3 length: 14 residues. Trimming left V 1 base short and J 2 bases short, with 8 bases between.